The 21 T cell receptor beta chains in this list originate from one sample, sequenced in a study of regulatory T cells in long-lasting Graves disease. For TCR beta, libraries came from iRepertoire HTBI primers and Arm-PCR of CDR3 regions. TCRdb reanalysed the multiplex PCR reads using MiXCR and keeps one entry per CDR3 protein. The table has approximately 350,000 distinct CDR3 sequences, 16% seen once. Stated time point: newly diagnosed GD, antithyroid drugs for less than 3 months. There was RNA extracted from PBMCs, and the TCR library was made from it. Another study also made use of these data, one on T cells in Graves' hyperthyroidism and ophthalmopathy.

Source: peripheral blood mononuclear cells (PBMCs), taken at new diagnosis, from a patient treated with antithyroid drugs. The origin of the receptors is a man in his forties with Graves disease.

The chain links TRBV19 to TRBJ2-1; 7 nucleotides match TRBD1. J lost 6 bases, V lost 5 bases, and 10 bases had no gene match. Germline V lookup: CDR1 LNHDA, CDR2 SQIVND (reference sequence). This CDR3 comprises 15 residues. CDR3 DNA sequence: TGTGCCAGTAGTCCTCGGGACAGCCCGTCCAATGAGCAGTTCTTC. This sequence encodes CASSPRDSPSNEQFF.

There are many counts of this clonotype. The rearrangement joins TRBV30 to TRBJ1-5, with D uncertain. CDR1 GTSNPN and CDR2 SVGIG come from the germline V gene (reference sequence). The CDR3 has 13 amino acids. V was cut by 0 bases and J by 0 bases, with 3 bases left in between. The CDR3 spells CAWSVSSNQPQHF. The CDR3 DNA reads as TGTGCCTGGAGTGTAAGTAGCAATCAGCCCCAGCATTTT.

This clonotype was counted many times. The chain recombines TRBV18 with TRBJ1-3; D is unclear. V lost 3 bases and J lost 2, with 11 bases in between. The germline CDR1 and CDR2 sequences are KGHSH and LQKENI. CDR3 length equals 15 residues. The CDR3 spells CASSPPPVPGNTIYF. As DNA, the CDR3 is TGTGCCAGCTCACCCCCCCCAGTTCCTGGAAACACCATATATTTT.

This clonotype was seen more than once but under ten times. A read error may explain this, as a much larger clone is one base away. The V call is TRBV12-3 or TRBV12-4, the J call TRBJ2-3; D might be TRBD1 (5 bases). This CDR3 region has 16 residues. V was clipped by 3 bases and J by 1 base, with 14 bases between them. The CDR3 coding sequence is TGTGCCAGCAGTTTCTCAGCAGGGCAGGGCACAGATACGCAGTATTTT. It encodes CASSFSAGQGTDTQYF.

This clonotype has ten or more counts. The V and J genes are TRBV28 and TRBJ1-2; D is unresolved. V was cut by 5 bases and J by 8 bases, with 12 bases left in between. This CDR3 has 12 amino acids. Germline V gene sequence: CDR1 MDHEN, CDR2 SYDVKM. CDR3 in DNA: TGTGCCAGCAGTCCTCTTAGGAGAGGCTACACCTTC. Protein sequence: CASSPLRRGYTF.

This clonotype was seen ten or more times. This chain joins TRBV18 and TRBJ1-5; D remains unclear. This CDR3 contains 12 residues. Germline V gene lookup returns CDR1 KGHSH and CDR2 LQKENI. V lost 6 bases, J lost 4 bases, and 7 bases lay in between. The CDR3 DNA follows: TGTGCCAGCTCCCACGATAATCAGCCCCAGCATTTT. Translating gives CASSHDNQPQHF.

The table lists this clonotype with many counts. This chain links TRBV28 with TRBJ2-1, with D perhaps TRBD1 (6 bases). The germline V gene encodes CDR1 MDHEN and CDR2 SYDVKM. This CDR3 has 13 amino acids. Trimming removed 6 bases from V and 3 bases from J, with 9 bases in between. The CDR3 DNA follows: TGTGCCAGCAGACAGGGAAACTACAATGAGCAGTTCTTC. It yields the protein CASRQGNYNEQFF.

For this clonotype: The junction departs from the called germline gene at one end, perhaps through a read error. The rearrangement links TRBV5-1 to TRBJ2-1, with D hard to call. Looked up from germline, CDR1 is SGHRS and CDR2 is YFSETQ. This CDR3 is 15 amino acids long. CDR3 residues: CASSLKSTVYNEQFF. As DNA, the CDR3 is TGTGCCAGCAGCCTCAAATCGACGGTCTACAATGAGCAGTTCTTC.

This clonotype was recorded many times. At one end, the junction sequence differs from germline, possibly due to a read error. This chain joins TRBV5-1 and TRBJ2-2, with 11 bases matching TRBD2. CDR1 SGHRS and CDR2 YFSETQ come from the germline V gene. There are 16 residues in the CDR3. CDR3 amino acids: CAGRSPGLADTGELFF. In nucleotides, the CDR3 is TGCGCCGGCAGGTCTCCGGGACTAGCGGACACCGGGGAGCTGTTTTTT.

This clonotype has a count of ten or more. The chain joins TRBV15 to TRBJ2-3, with 8 positions matching TRBD2. The CDR3 extends over 15 amino acids. V lost 4 bases to trimming and J lost 2 bases; unmatched junction nucleotides: 5. Per the germline V gene, CDR1 is LNHNV and CDR2 is YYDKDF (reference sequence). The CDR3 bases are TGTGCCACCAGCACGGGGGGGCGAGCCACAGATACGCAGTATTTT. Protein sequence: CATSTGGRATDTQYF.

This clonotype appeared many times. This sequence joins TRBV5-1 and TRBJ2-5, with D unresolved. This CDR3 is 13 amino acids long. The V and J ends lost 5 bases and 2 bases respectively, with 10 bases between them. Germline V gives CDR1 SGHRS, CDR2 YFSETQ. This CDR3 is CASSVSRQETQYF. In DNA, the CDR3 is TGCGCCAGCAGTGTTAGCCGGCAAGAGACCCAGTACTTC.

Details on this clonotype: A single base separates this from a much larger clone, so it may be a read error. This chain joins TRBV20-1 and TRBJ1-4; D ambiguous. Germline-derived CDR1 and CDR2 are DFQATT and SNEGSKA (reference sequence). This CDR3 is built from 12 residues. Trimming removed 1 base at V and 8 bases at J, with 8 bases between. The CDR3 loop is CSARGNDEKLFF. Here the CDR3 DNA reads TGCAGTGCTAGAGGGAACGACGAAAAACTGTTTTTT.

Regarding this clonotype: A much larger clone sits a single nucleotide away, making a read error possible. The CDR3 DNA follows: TGCAGCGTGACAGGGTGGAACTACGAGCAGTACTTC. Translation: CSVTGWNYEQYF. V is TRBV29-1 and J is TRBJ2-7; 7 bases match TRBD1. The V segment lost 6 bases and the J segment 3 bases; nucleotides outside the gene matches: 5. Germline values: CDR1 SQVTM, CDR2 ANQGSEA. The CDR3 is 12 amino acids.

This clonotype was detected ten times or more. This rearrangement joins TRBV28 to TRBJ2-7; possibly TRBD1 for D (6 bases). V was trimmed by 6 bases and J by 5 bases, leaving 17 bases between them. The length of the CDR3 is 14 residues. CDR1 is MDHEN, CDR2 SYDVKM, per germline. CDR3 in amino acids: CASRPDLDRDEQYF. CDR3 coding DNA: TGTGCCAGCAGACCCGACTTGGACAGAGACGAGCAGTACTTC.

This clonotype was seen more than once but under ten times. The chain uses TRBV24-1 and TRBJ2-3, with unresolved D. Per the germline V gene, CDR1 is KGHDR and CDR2 is SFDVKD. The CDR3 consists of 14 residues. The V and J ends lost 4 bases and 0 bases respectively, with 7 bases between them. The CDR3 DNA is TGTGCCACCAGTGAATCTGATAGCACAGATACGCAGTATTTT. Translated, it gives CATSESDSTDTQYF.

This clonotype was detected many times. This rearrangement joins TRBV7-2 to TRBJ2-3; 8 positions agree with TRBD2. This CDR3 spans 15 amino acids. Trimming cost V 3 bases and J 0 bases; bases outside gene matches: 2. CDR1 is SGHTA and CDR2 is FQGNSA in the germline V gene. The CDR3 nucleotides read TGTGCCAGCAGCTTTACTAGCGGAAGCACAGATACGCAGTATTTT. Translated: CASSFTSGSTDTQYF.

The V call is TRBV20-1, the J call TRBJ2-3; 16 bases are a match to TRBD2. CDR1 and CDR2 (germline): DFQATT, SNEGSKA (reference sequence). V lost 3 bases and J lost 6; bases outside the gene matches: 3. CDR3 size: 15 residues. CDR3 in amino acids: CSARGLAGGHDTQYF. The CDR3 DNA follows: TGCAGTGCTAGGGGACTAGCGGGGGGGCATGATACGCAGTATTTT.

In this sample, this clonotype turned up once. A far larger clone is off by one base, so a read error is likely. In DNA, the CDR3 is TGTGCCAGCAGCTGGACCTACAATGAGCAGTACTTC. As protein: CASSWTYNEQYF. The V and J genes are TRBV7-2 and TRBJ2-7, with unresolved D. CDR1 is SGHTA, CDR2 FQGNSA, per germline. The germline V and J ends were trimmed by 4 bases and 7 bases, with 11 bases remaining between them. The CDR3 covers 12 residues.

The chain carries TRBV9 and TRBJ2-7; TRBD2 matches 12 bases. The V gene end was trimmed by 3 bases and the J gene end by 5 bases; junction bases not matched to a gene: 3. CDR3 size: 14 residues. Per germline, CDR1 SGDLS and CDR2 YYNGEE. CDR3 loop: CASSGLAGVDEQYF. The CDR3 DNA sequence: TGTGCCAGCAGCGGACTAGCGGGGGTTGACGAGCAGTACTTC.

This clonotype showed up many times. This sequence joins TRBV18 and TRBJ1-6; maybe TRBD1 (5 bases). Germline values: CDR1 KGHSH, CDR2 LQKENI. The CDR3 is 15 amino acids. Trimming stripped 3 bases from V and 6 bases from J, with 12 bases between. DNA for the CDR3: TGTGCCAGCTCACCGGCGGGACGTAGTAATTCACCCCTCCACTTT. Amino acids: CASSPAGRSNSPLHF.

J is TRBJ2-3 and V is TRBV25-1, with TRBD2 as a possible D gene (6 bases). CDR3 length: 15 amino acids. Germline assignment: CDR1 MGHDK and CDR2 SYGVNS. Trimming pared 4 bases from V and 5 bases from J, leaving 16 bases between. In nucleotides, the CDR3 is TGTGCCAGCAGTGGGAAAAGACTAGTGGGAGATACGCAGTATTTT. Residues: CASSGKRLVGDTQYF.